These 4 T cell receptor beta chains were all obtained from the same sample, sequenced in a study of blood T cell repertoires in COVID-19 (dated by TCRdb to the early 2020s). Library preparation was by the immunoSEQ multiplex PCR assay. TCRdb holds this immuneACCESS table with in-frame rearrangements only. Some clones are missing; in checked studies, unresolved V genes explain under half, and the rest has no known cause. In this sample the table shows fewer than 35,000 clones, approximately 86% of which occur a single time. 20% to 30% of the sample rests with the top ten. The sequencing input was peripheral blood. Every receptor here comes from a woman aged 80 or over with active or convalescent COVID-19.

The CDR3 is CASSPLAGGSDTQYF. As DNA, the CDR3 is TGTGCCAGCAGCCCGCTAGCGGGGGGCTCAGATACGCAGTATTTT. The chain links TRBV13 to TRBJ2-3, with 11 positions matching TRBD2. This CDR3 comprises 15 residues. Per germline, CDR1 PRHDT and CDR2 FYEKMQ (reference sequence). V was pared by 5 bases and J by 4 bases, with 5 bases of the junction left unmatched.

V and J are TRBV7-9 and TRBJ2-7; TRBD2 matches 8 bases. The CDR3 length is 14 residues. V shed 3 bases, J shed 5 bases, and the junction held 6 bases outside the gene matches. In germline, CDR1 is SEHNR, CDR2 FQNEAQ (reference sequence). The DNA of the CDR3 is TGTGCCAGCAGCTTTTATGGCGGGGGGAACGAGCAGTACTTC. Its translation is CASSFYGGGNEQYF.

Here the CDR3 reads CSVREGNQPQHF. In nucleotides, the CDR3 is TGCAGCGTTAGGGAGGGGAATCAGCCCCAGCATTTT. This sequence joins TRBV29-1 and TRBJ1-5, with D possibly matching TRBD1 (5 bases). Germline V gene lookup returns CDR1 SQVTM and CDR2 ANQGSEA. This CDR3 contains 12 residues. The V gene lost 5 bases and the J gene lost 4 bases, with 9 bases spanning the gap.

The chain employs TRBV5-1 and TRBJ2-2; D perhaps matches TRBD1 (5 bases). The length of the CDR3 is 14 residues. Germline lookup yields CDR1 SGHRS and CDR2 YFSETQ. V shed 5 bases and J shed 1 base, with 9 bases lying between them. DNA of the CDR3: TGCGCCAGCAGTGCTGGACAGAACACCGGGGAGCTGTTTTTT. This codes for CASSAGQNTGELFF. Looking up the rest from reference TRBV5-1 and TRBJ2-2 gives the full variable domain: KAGVTQTPRYLIKTRGQQVTLSCSPISGHRSVSWYQQTPGQGLQFLFEYFSETQRNKGNFPGRFSGRQFSNSRSEMNVSTLELGDSALYLCASSAGQNTGELFFGEGSRLTVL.